Each of the 14 T cell receptor beta chains below was sequenced from the same sample in a study of PD-1 blockade in classical Hodgkin lymphoma. Profiling relied on immunoSEQ multiplex PCR, and the TCRdb table lists in-frame clones only, not all of them. The sample contains roughly 29,000 clones, approximately 79% of which appear only once. Time point here: cycle 4 day 1 (C4D1), after five to seven weeks of nivolumab. Relapses following autologous stem cell transplantation were seen in all patients, with brentuximab vedotin exposure varying. Magnetic negative selection purified CD4+ T cells from thawed PBMCs. Sequencing used CD4+ T cells from blood, obtained before the fourth cycle of nivolumab. Source of these receptors: a human donor with classical Hodgkin lymphoma.

The V and J genes are TRBV6-5 and TRBJ1-1; 7 nucleotides align to TRBD1. The CDR3 totals 14 residues. The V gene end was trimmed by 2 bases and the J gene end by 10 bases; junction bases not matched to a gene: 10. Germline assignment: CDR1 MNHEY and CDR2 SVGAGI. This chain's CDR3 is CASSYEPRTGGAFF. CDR3 DNA sequence: TGTGCCAGCAGTTACGAACCCCGGACAGGAGGAGCTTTCTTT.

The rearrangement uses TRBV7-9 and TRBJ2-1; 10 positions agree with TRBD2. CDR1 is SEHNR and CDR2 is FQNEAQ in the germline V gene (reference sequence). Trimming cost V 9 bases and J 7 bases; bases outside gene matches: 9. The length of the CDR3 is 14 residues. CDR3 sequence: CASRLAGLQNEQFF. The CDR3 DNA reads as TGTGCCAGTCGACTAGCGGGTCTACAGAATGAGCAGTTCTTC.

The chain recombines TRBV4-3 with TRBJ2-1; D is ambiguous. This CDR3 region has 14 residues. Deletions cut 4 bases from V and 9 bases from J, with 16 bases between. Germline CDR1 LGHNA, CDR2 YSLEER. CDR3 region: CASSPPIDGVEQFF. Written as DNA, the CDR3 is TGCGCCAGCAGCCCCCCCATCGACGGTGTTGAGCAGTTCTTC.

The chain combines TRBV5-1 with TRBJ2-3; TRBD1 matches at 7 bases. Per the germline V gene, CDR1 is SGHRS and CDR2 is YFSETQ. Germline trimming cut 2 bases from V and 0 bases from J; bases unmatched to any gene: 15. The CDR3 has 19 residues. CDR3 sequence: CASSLGSGTDYLSTDTQYF. CDR3 sequence (DNA): TGCGCCAGCAGCTTAGGATCCGGGACAGATTACCTTAGCACAGATACGCAGTATTTT.

This chain uses TRBV5-4 with TRBJ2-1; TRBD2 agrees at 7 bases. The CDR3 is 16 amino acids. Germline assignment: CDR1 SGHNT and CDR2 YYREEE (reference sequence). V was pared by 5 bases and J by 0 bases, with 8 bases of the junction left unmatched. Here the CDR3 DNA reads TGTGCCAGCAGTTCCTCAGCGGGGAGCTCCTACAATGAGCAGTTCTTC. This encodes CASSSSAGSSYNEQFF. Together with reference TRBV5-4 and TRBJ2-1, the CDR3 gives the full variable domain: ETGVTQSPTHLIKTRGQQVTLRCSSQSGHNTVSWYQQALGQGPQFIFQYYREEENGRGNFPPRFSGLQFPNYSSELNVNALELDDSALYLCASSSSAGSSYNEQFFGPGTRLTVL.

The chain employs TRBV28 and TRBJ2-1; TRBD1 or TRBD2 may be the D gene (5 bases each). Trimming cost V 5 bases and J 0 bases, with 11 bases left between them. The germline V gene has CDR1 MDHEN and CDR2 SYDVKM. The CDR3 runs to 15 residues. The CDR3 here is CASSPGPSSYNEQFF. The DNA of the CDR3 is TGTGCCAGCAGTCCGGGACCCAGCTCCTACAATGAGCAGTTCTTC.

This clone has only one observation. V and J are TRBV18 and TRBJ2-7, with 8 positions matching TRBD2. The germline gives CDR1 KGHSH, CDR2 LQKENI. The J segment lost 4 bases and the V segment lost 3 bases, leaving 5 bases of the junction unmatched. The CDR3 has 14 residues. CDR3 DNA: TGTGCCAGCTCACCGCTCGGGGGGGGGTACGAGCAGTACTTC. Protein: CASSPLGGGYEQYF.

The chain uses TRBV5-4 and TRBJ2-4; D might be TRBD2 (5 bases). Trimming took 2 bases from V and 11 from J, leaving 17 bases between them. The CDR3 consists of 14 residues. CDR1 is SGHNT and CDR2 is YYREEE in the germline V gene (reference sequence). CDR3: CASSLDGVVSVQYF. CDR3 sequence (DNA): TGTGCCAGCAGCTTAGACGGGGTAGTAAGTGTTCAGTACTTC.

The CDR3 DNA reads as TGTGCCAGTAGTGATATGAGGCTAGACAAAGAGACCCAGTACTTC. Protein: CASSDMRLDKETQYF. V and J are TRBV19 and TRBJ2-5; no firm D call. V shed 5 bases and J shed 3 bases, with 16 bases lying between them. Germline V gene lookup returns CDR1 LNHDA and CDR2 SQIVND (reference sequence). The CDR3 is made up of 15 amino acids.

The chain couples TRBV5-1 to TRBJ2-7, with 9 bases aligning to TRBD2. CDR1 and CDR2 (germline): SGHRS, YFSETQ. The CDR3 sequence is 15 residues long. J was trimmed by 3 bases and V by 1 base; bases with no gene match: 5. The CDR3 sequence: CASSLTGTSIYEQYF. The DNA for the CDR3 is TGCGCCAGCAGCTTGACGGGGACTAGCATCTACGAGCAGTACTTC. Full variable domain (outside the CDR3, taken from reference TRBV5-1 and TRBJ2-7): KAGVTQTPRYLIKTRGQQVTLSCSPISGHRSVSWYQQTPGQGLQFLFEYFSETQRNKGNFPGRFSGRQFSNSRSEMNVSTLELGDSALYLCASSLTGTSIYEQYFGPGTRLTVT.

This clone was recorded only once. This chain uses TRBV7-8 with TRBJ2-2; 9 bases align to TRBD2. The CDR3 length is 18 residues. V was clipped by 1 base and J by 0 bases; unmatched bases: 6. CDR1 and CDR2 from the germline V gene are SGHVS and FQNEAQ. The CDR3 spells CASSLGRLAAANTGELFF. The CDR3 coding sequence is TGTGCCAGCAGCTTAGGGAGACTAGCGGCAGCGAACACCGGGGAGCTGTTTTTT.

The rearrangement links TRBV18 to TRBJ1-3; D uncertain. Germline V gives CDR1 KGHSH, CDR2 LQKENI. Deletions cut 5 bases from V and 6 bases from J, with 17 bases between. The CDR3 contains 15 residues. This CDR3 is CASSSRGEFANTIYF. Here the CDR3 DNA reads TGTGCCAGCTCATCCCGGGGAGAGTTCGCAAACACCATATATTTT.

This clone was counted once. The rearrangement links TRBV5-1 to TRBJ2-7; weak D call: TRBD2 (6 bases). V was trimmed by 4 bases and J by 0 bases, leaving 17 bases between them. CDR3 length: 16 residues. The germline CDR1 and CDR2 sequences are SGHRS and YFSETQ. The DNA for the CDR3 is TGCGCCAGCAGCGTAAGGGTAGGAGGGCTCTCCTACGAGCAGTACTTC. It translates to CASSVRVGGLSYEQYF.

The rearrangement joins TRBV7-2 to TRBJ2-1; the match to TRBD2 covers 9 bases. The CDR3 covers 16 residues. Trimming cost V 7 bases and J 9 bases; bases outside gene matches: 16. Germline CDR1 SGHTA, CDR2 FQGNSA. In DNA form, the CDR3 reads TGTGCCAGCATTCCCGGAGGCGGGAGGGCCTCCAGTGAGCAGTTCTTC. Translated, it gives CASIPGGGRASSEQFF.